This T cell receptor (beta chain) was captured in a study of T cell responses to AZD1222 COVID-19 vaccine. Here immunoSEQ multiplex PCR was the method, and the copy in TCRdb shows in-frame clones only, minus some. The data contain more than 100,000 clones, 80% to 90% of them singletons. Germline V gene data show CDR1 as SGDLS and CDR2 as YYNGEE. V dropped 4 bases and J dropped 4; count of bases not matched to a gene: 8. The CDR3 totals 16 residues. This receptor was identified in an adult in good health. The sample was peripheral blood, taken on day 0 of AZD1222 vaccination. This chain connects TRBV9 to TRBJ2-2; 9 nucleotides match TRBD1. CDR3 sequence: CASSPAGQGGTGELFF. The DNA for the CDR3 is TGTGCCAGCAGCCCAGCGGGACAGGGAGGCACCGGGGAGCTGTTTTTT.